These T cell receptor beta chains were read from a single sample in a study of T-cell reconstitution after alpha-beta-depleted transplantation in children. TCRdb ran MiXCR on the PCR reads and lists one entry per CDR3 protein. Here the sample spans around 800,000 distinct CDR3 sequences, 16% being singletons. Sequencing used PBMCs, mostly from graft donor cells, obtained 360 days after TCRalphabeta/CD19-depleted stem cell transplant. The receptor source for this set is a male patient under 18 who had a stem cell transplant for acute lymphoblastic leukemia, so the T cells may come from the graft donor. The CDR3 runs from the conserved cysteine through the conserved F or W. The D gene is left open where the match is weak. The size entry is marked missing in some rows and otherwise reads once, few, many or a size class.

abundance: NA; j_gene: TRBJ1-2; d_gene: NA; len: 13; v_gene: TRBV5-1; CDR3aa: CASSFVEYYGYTF; CDR3nt: TGCGCCAGCAGCTTCGTAGAGTACTATGGCTACACCTTC
abundance: NA; j_gene: TRBJ2-1; d_gene: NA; len: 14; v_gene: TRBV7-8; CDR3aa: CASSLVGGWDEQFF; CDR3nt: TGTGCCAGCAGCTTAGTTGGGGGATGGGATGAGCAGTTCTTC
abundance: many; j_gene: TRBJ1-3; d_gene: TRBD1; len: 16; v_gene: TRBV7-2; CDR3aa: CASSRRPRTGGNTIYF; CDR3nt: TGTGCCAGCAGCCGACGACCCCGGACAGGGGGAAACACCATATATTTT
abundance: NA; j_gene: TRBJ2-1; d_gene: TRBD2; len: 19; v_gene: TRBV11-1; CDR3aa: CASSFGLGRRLAGYNEQFF; CDR3nt: TGTGCCAGCAGCTTTGGCTTAGGTAGGAGGCTAGCGGGATACAATGAGCAGTTCTTC
abundance: many; j_gene: TRBJ2-5; d_gene: NA; len: 13; v_gene: TRBV18; CDR3aa: CASSPSGRETQYF; CDR3nt: TGTGCCAGCTCACCATCGGGCAGAGAGACCCAGTACTTC
abundance: NA; j_gene: TRBJ2-7; d_gene: TRBD2; len: 15; v_gene: TRBV27; CDR3aa: CASSFVSSGNNEQYF; CDR3nt: TGTGCCAGCAGTTTCGTGTCTAGCGGGAACAACGAGCAGTACTTC
abundance: many; j_gene: TRBJ1-4; d_gene: NA; len: 15; v_gene: TRBV4-2; CDR3aa: CASSQEWRDTEKLFF; CDR3nt: TGTGCCAGCAGCCAAGAATGGCGGGACACCGAAAAACTGTTTTTT
abundance: NA; j_gene: TRBJ1-1; d_gene: NA; len: 14; v_gene: TRBV20-1; CDR3aa: CNVGRRLDDTEAFF; CDR3nt: TGCAACGTCGGGAGGCGGCTCGACGACACTGAAGCTTTCTTT
abundance: NA; j_gene: TRBJ1-2; d_gene: NA; len: 15; v_gene: TRBV4-2; CDR3aa: CASSHPGQHGYGYTF; CDR3nt: TGTGCCAGCAGCCACCCGGGGCAGCACGGCTATGGCTACACCTTC
abundance: NA; j_gene: TRBJ2-7; d_gene: NA; len: 14; v_gene: TRBV5-1; CDR3aa: CASSLETALDEQYF; CDR3nt: TGCGCCAGCAGCTTGGAAACAGCTTTAGACGAGCAGTACTTC
abundance: few; j_gene: TRBJ2-2; d_gene: TRBD1; len: 16; v_gene: TRBV4-1; CDR3aa: CASSPTTGGSTGELFF; CDR3nt: TGCGCCAGCAGCCCCACGACAGGGGGTAGCACCGGGGAGCTGTTTTTT
abundance: NA; j_gene: TRBJ2-2; d_gene: TRBD1; len: 16; v_gene: TRBV10-1; CDR3aa: CASSDRTGGSTGELFF; CDR3nt: TGCGCCAGCAGTGACCGGACAGGGGGGAGCACCGGGGAGCTGTTTTTT
abundance: many; j_gene: TRBJ2-7; d_gene: NA; len: 14; v_gene: TRBV28; CDR3aa: CASSLTGDTYEQYF; CDR3nt: TGTGCCAGCAGTTTGACAGGAGATACCTACGAGCAGTACTTC
abundance: few; j_gene: TRBJ2-1; d_gene: NA; len: 16; v_gene: TRBV12-3/TRBV12-4; CDR3aa: CASSLGGVPLYNEQFF; CDR3nt: TGTGCCAGCAGTTTGGGGGGAGTGCCTCTCTACAATGAGCAGTTCTTC
abundance: NA; j_gene: TRBJ1-6; d_gene: NA; len: 13; v_gene: TRBV20-1; CDR3aa: CSRRLFGSSPLHF; CDR3nt: TGCAGTCGCCGTCTTTTCGGCAGCTCACCCCTCCACTTT
abundance: many; j_gene: TRBJ2-2; d_gene: TRBD2; len: 17; v_gene: TRBV12-3/TRBV12-4; CDR3aa: CASSQPGLEGYTGELFF; CDR3nt: TGTGCCAGCAGCCAACCCGGACTAGAAGGATACACCGGGGAGCTGTTTTTT
abundance: few; j_gene: TRBJ2-7; d_gene: NA; len: 15; v_gene: TRBV25-1; CDR3aa: CASSDPGHGAVEQYF; CDR3nt: TGTGCCAGCAGTGATCCGGGACACGGGGCCGTCGAGCAGTACTTC
abundance: NA; j_gene: TRBJ2-1; d_gene: NA; len: 15; v_gene: TRBV5-1; CDR3aa: CASSLGGLMGNEQFF; CDR3nt: TGCGCCAGCAGCCTGGGGGGTCTTATGGGTAATGAGCAGTTCTTC
abundance: NA; j_gene: TRBJ2-3; d_gene: TRBD2; len: 17; v_gene: TRBV6-1; CDR3aa: CASSEKLAGGYADTQYF; CDR3nt: TGTGCCAGCAGTGAAAAACTAGCGGGAGGGTACGCAGATACGCAGTATTTT
abundance: NA; j_gene: TRBJ2-1; d_gene: NA; len: 14; v_gene: TRBV5-4; CDR3aa: CASSFPLAYNEQFF; CDR3nt: TGTGCCAGCAGCTTTCCACTAGCCTACAATGAGCAGTTCTTC
abundance: few; j_gene: TRBJ2-2; d_gene: TRBD2; len: 15; v_gene: TRBV7-3; CDR3aa: CASSSGLAGSGELFF; CDR3nt: TGTGCCAGCAGCTCGGGACTAGCGGGATCCGGGGAGCTGTTTTTT
abundance: few; j_gene: TRBJ2-3; d_gene: NA; len: 16; v_gene: TRBV15; CDR3aa: CATSRVLGAASDTQYF; CDR3nt: TGTGCCACCAGCAGAGTGTTGGGGGCTGCCTCAGATACGCAGTATTTT
abundance: NA; j_gene: TRBJ1-1; d_gene: NA; len: 14; v_gene: TRBV20-1; CDR3aa: CSARDITVNTEAFF; CDR3nt: TGCAGTGCTAGAGATATAACAGTGAACACTGAAGCTTTCTTT
abundance: few; j_gene: TRBJ1-1; d_gene: NA; len: 14; v_gene: TRBV27; CDR3aa: CASSSQTLNTEAFF; CDR3nt: TGTGCCAGCAGTTCCCAGACCCTTAACACTGAAGCTTTCTTT
abundance: NA; j_gene: TRBJ2-7; d_gene: NA; len: 16; v_gene: TRBV5-1; CDR3aa: CASSLEWGTNSYEQYF; CDR3nt: TGCGCCAGCAGCTTGGAGTGGGGGACGAACTCCTACGAGCAGTACTTC
abundance: NA; j_gene: TRBJ2-7; d_gene: NA; len: 12; v_gene: TRBV29-1; CDR3aa: CGVGGGTYEQYF; CDR3nt: TGCGGCGTCGGGGGCGGAACCTACGAGCAGTACTTC
abundance: few; j_gene: TRBJ2-1; d_gene: NA; len: 12; v_gene: TRBV14; CDR3aa: CASSRLDYEQFF; CDR3nt: TGTGCCAGCAGCCGCCTAGATTATGAGCAGTTCTTC
abundance: few; j_gene: TRBJ2-2; d_gene: TRBD2; len: 15; v_gene: TRBV6-1; CDR3aa: CASRPLATNTGELFF; CDR3nt: TGTGCCAGCAGACCACTAGCGACGAACACCGGGGAGCTGTTTTTT
abundance: many; j_gene: TRBJ2-1; d_gene: NA; len: 15; v_gene: TRBV10-2; CDR3aa: CASSLLGEIPNEQFF; CDR3nt: TGCGCCAGCAGTCTTTTGGGGGAAATACCCAATGAGCAGTTCTTC
abundance: few; j_gene: TRBJ2-2; d_gene: TRBD2; len: 14; v_gene: TRBV29-1; CDR3aa: CSVAGGSGTGELFF; CDR3nt: TGCAGCGTTGCGGGCGGGAGTGGCACCGGGGAGCTGTTTTTT
abundance: few; j_gene: TRBJ1-5; d_gene: TRBD1; len: 13; v_gene: TRBV24-1; CDR3aa: CATRGTGDSPQHF; CDR3nt: TGTGCCACCAGAGGGACAGGGGACTCGCCCCAGCATTTT
abundance: NA; j_gene: TRBJ2-5; d_gene: NA; len: 12; v_gene: TRBV2; CDR3aa: CASGGMGETQYF; CDR3nt: TGTGCCAGCGGGGGGATGGGGGAGACCCAGTACTTC
abundance: few; j_gene: TRBJ2-1; d_gene: TRBD2; len: 16; v_gene: TRBV5-6; CDR3aa: CASSLVRGTKYNEQFF; CDR3nt: TGTGCCAGCAGCTTGGTCCGCGGGACTAAGTACAATGAGCAGTTCTTC
abundance: NA; j_gene: TRBJ2-3; d_gene: TRBD1; len: 15; v_gene: TRBV3-1; CDR3aa: CASRSQGVWTDTQYF; CDR3nt: TGTGCCAGCAGGTCTCAGGGGGTTTGGACAGATACGCAGTATTTT
abundance: NA; j_gene: TRBJ2-7; d_gene: NA; len: 13; v_gene: TRBV20-1; CDR3aa: CSAEGDGTYEQYF; CDR3nt: TGCAGTGCGGAAGGGGACGGGACCTACGAGCAGTACTTC
abundance: few; j_gene: TRBJ2-2; d_gene: NA; len: 14; v_gene: TRBV29-1; CDR3aa: CSVLSRPNTGELFF; CDR3nt: TGCAGCGTTTTGAGCCGACCGAACACCGGGGAGCTGTTTTTT
abundance: NA; j_gene: TRBJ2-5; d_gene: NA; len: 17; v_gene: TRBV18; CDR3aa: CASSPPILASREETQYF; CDR3nt: TGTGCCAGCTCACCACCGATACTAGCTTCGAGGGAAGAGACCCAGTACTTC
abundance: many; j_gene: TRBJ2-2; d_gene: NA; len: 13; v_gene: TRBV7-9; CDR3aa: CASSSSNTGELFF; CDR3nt: TGTGCCAGCAGCTCTAGCAACACCGGGGAGCTGTTTTTT
abundance: NA; j_gene: TRBJ2-3; d_gene: NA; len: 14; v_gene: TRBV9; CDR3aa: CASSEQPPTDTQYF; CDR3nt: TGTGCCAGCAGCGAACAGCCACCCACAGATACGCAGTATTTT
abundance: few; j_gene: TRBJ2-1; d_gene: TRBD2; len: 17; v_gene: TRBV11-2; CDR3aa: CASSAGLALSSYNEQFF; CDR3nt: TGTGCCAGCAGCGCAGGACTAGCCCTGAGCTCCTACAATGAGCAGTTCTTC
abundance: few; j_gene: TRBJ2-2; d_gene: NA; len: 19; v_gene: TRBV18; CDR3aa: CASSPRQGGGWANTGELFF; CDR3nt: TGTGCCAGCTCACCGAGACAGGGAGGAGGATGGGCGAACACCGGGGAGCTGTTTTTT
abundance: NA; j_gene: TRBJ2-7; d_gene: NA; len: 18; v_gene: TRBV4-1; CDR3aa: CASSQTQPPTAGDYEQYF; CDR3nt: TGCGCCAGCAGCCAAACTCAACCCCCGACAGCCGGGGACTACGAGCAGTACTTC
abundance: NA; j_gene: TRBJ2-5; d_gene: TRBD1; len: 15; v_gene: TRBV7-9; CDR3aa: CASSLGTGASETQYF; CDR3nt: TGTGCCAGCAGCTTAGGGACAGGGGCCTCGGAGACCCAGTACTTC
abundance: NA; j_gene: TRBJ2-5; d_gene: NA; len: 15; v_gene: TRBV5-1; CDR3aa: CASSLDGRGQETQYF; CDR3nt: TGCGCCAGCAGCTTGGACGGCAGGGGTCAAGAGACCCAGTACTTC
abundance: NA; j_gene: TRBJ2-2; d_gene: TRBD2; len: 19; v_gene: TRBV12-3/TRBV12-4; CDR3aa: CASSLAGLRREGQAGELFF; CDR3nt: TGTGCCAGCAGTTTAGCTGGCCTTCGGCGGGAGGGCCAGGCCGGGGAGCTGTTTTTT
abundance: NA; j_gene: TRBJ2-7; d_gene: TRBD2; len: 12; v_gene: TRBV9; CDR3aa: CASSVSGGNRNF; CDR3nt: TGTGCCAGCAGCGTAAGCGGGGGTAATAGAAACTTC
abundance: few; j_gene: TRBJ2-7; d_gene: TRBD1; len: 14; v_gene: TRBV7-6; CDR3aa: CASSSGTGINEQYF; CDR3nt: TGTGCCAGCAGCTCCGGGACAGGGATTAACGAGCAGTACTTC
abundance: once; j_gene: TRBJ2-2; d_gene: NA; len: 14; v_gene: TRBV5-1; CDR3aa: CASSLQGGAGELFF; CDR3nt: TGCGCCAGCAGCTTACAGGGTGGAGCCGGGGAGCTGTTTTTT
abundance: NA; j_gene: TRBJ2-3; d_gene: TRBD1; len: 15; v_gene: TRBV15; CDR3aa: CATSSSGGAPDTQYF; CDR3nt: TGTGCCACCAGCAGCTCAGGGGGAGCACCAGATACGCAGTATTTT